The present T cell receptor (beta chain) was sequenced within a study of T-cell reconstitution after alpha-beta-depleted transplantation in children. There are many counts of this clonotype. What it binds is unknown. It was with unique molecular identifiers that the TCRbeta library was prepared. Via MiXCR, TCRdb re-called the PCR reads, giving one row per CDR3 protein. The data hold 500,000 to 650,000 distinct CDR3 sequences, with 10% to 15% observed a single time. Whole-study findings and limits: The study traced high day-60 TCRbeta diversity in some patients to surviving recipient T cells and thymic progenitors.

Here the sequenced sample was PBMCs, mostly from graft donor cells, taken 360 days after TCRalphabeta/CD19-depleted stem cell transplant. This clonotype originated in a male patient aged 10 to 17 who had a stem cell transplant for acute myeloid leukemia, so the T cells may come from the graft donor.

CDR3 amino acids: CASSPKNIQYF. In DNA, the CDR3 is TGTGCCAGCAGCCCGAAAAACATTCAGTACTTC. The chain employs TRBV7-8 and TRBJ2-4; unclear D gene. There are 11 residues in the CDR3. CDR1 SGHVS and CDR2 FQNEAQ come from the germline V gene. V lost 5 bases and J lost 4, with 3 bases in between.